A single sample gave rise to the 6 T cell receptor beta chains below, sequenced in a study of T cell repertoires in cytomegalovirus infection (dated by TCRdb to 2018 to 2020). Sequencing relied on an Illumina HiSeq 1500. The raw public data were reprocessed by TCRdb itself: fastp quality trimming at Q25, MiXCR clonotype calling, in-frame beta chains only. Every entry covers one CDR3 protein and lists the most common genes and DNA from its rows. For this sample there are some 680,000 distinct CDR3 sequences; roughly a third appear just once. Jointly, the top ten make up around 2.8% of the sample. The sequencing sample was made of PBMCs. The receptor source for this set is a human donor in good health (CMV status not recorded). Some clones in this sample may be carry-over from other donors' samples.

The chain employs TRBV20-1 and TRBJ2-5, with D possibly being TRBD1 or TRBD2 (5 bases each). Trimming pared 0 bases from V and 1 base from J, leaving 15 bases between. The CDR3 length is 16 residues. Germline CDR1 DFQATT, CDR2 SNEGSKA (reference sequence). The CDR3 DNA is TGCAGTGCTAGAGACTTCCGGGACGCTTCCCAAGAGACCCAGTACTTC. Its protein product is CSARDFRDASQETQYF.

The J gene is TRBJ1-3, the V gene TRBV20-1; the D is unclear. Trimming took off 6 bases at V and 1 base at J, with 13 bases between the two ends. CDR1 is DFQATT, CDR2 SNEGSKA, per germline (reference sequence). The CDR3 has 14 residues. In nucleotides, the CDR3 is TGCAGTGCCAAAGGAACCGAATCTGGAAACACCATATATTTT. This sequence encodes CSAKGTESGNTIYF.

The rearrangement uses TRBV3-1 and TRBJ1-2; D ambiguous. Germline values: CDR1 LGHDT, CDR2 YNNKEL (reference sequence). Trimming took 1 base from V and 14 from J, leaving 11 bases between them. The CDR3 totals 11 residues. The CDR3 DNA sequence: TGTGCCAGCAGCCAAGGCCCAGTGGGTACCTTC. It is translated as CASSQGPVGTF.

This chain connects TRBV29-1 to TRBJ1-2, with 10 bases lining up with TRBD1. Germline CDR1 is SQVTM and CDR2 is ANQGSEA. This CDR3 contains 19 residues. Germline trimming cut 1 base from V and 4 bases from J; bases unmatched to any gene: 18. The CDR3 region is CSVEGSRDRGERGFYGYTF. The DNA for the CDR3 is TGCAGCGTTGAAGGGTCCCGGGACAGGGGAGAGAGGGGCTTCTATGGCTACACCTTC.

In the case of this clonotype: Here the CDR3 omits its conserved ending phenylalanine or tryptophan, so a read error is the likely source. The chain uses TRBV12-3 or TRBV12-4 and TRBJ1-2; possibly TRBD1 for D (6 bases). Trimming took 2 bases from V and 6 from J, leaving 13 bases between them. The CDR3 runs to 14 residues. The chain's CDR3 is CASSLFGGEDGYTL. The DNA for the CDR3 is TGTGCCAGCAGTTTATTTGGGGGCGAGGATGGCTACACCTTA.

A few counts support this clonotype. The genes are TRBV20-1 and TRBJ2-1; D tentatively reads TRBD1 or TRBD2 (6 bases each). Trimming removed 4 bases at V and 4 bases at J, with 14 bases between. CDR1 DFQATT and CDR2 SNEGSKA come from the germline V gene (reference sequence). The CDR3 totals 14 residues. For the CDR3, the DNA is TGCAGTGCTAAGAAGGGGGGCCATTACAATGAGCAGTTCTTC. It yields the protein CSAKKGGHYNEQFF.